This TCR beta chain was profiled in a study of cytomegalovirus exposure and HLA in healthy donors. Study-wide points: A later analysis found first-cohort TCR clusters tended to co-occur in the 110 or so validation repertoires. The majority of TCR sequences were rare, yet some public TCRs appeared in many donors. Reportedly, cytomegalovirus status was diagnosed with high sensitivity and specificity. A few chains tied to CMV proved CMV antigen-specific in vitro.

The data were produced by immunoSEQ multiplex PCR, yet TCRdb's version contains in-frame clones alone and is incomplete. The profile shows 150,000 to 200,000 clones, 96% of them singletons. About this clone itself: The antigen is unknown.

This CDR3 is built from 15 residues. The germline CDR1 and CDR2 sequences are ENHRY and SYGVKD. Trimming pared 6 bases from V and 3 bases from J, leaving 15 bases between. The sequence was collected from a woman aged 18-35 years in good health and CMV-seronegative. Sequenced: PBMCs. The chain recombines TRBV10-3 with TRBJ2-1; a weak D match, TRBD2 (7 bases). CDR3 nucleotide sequence: TGTGCCATCAGGAGGTTAGGGGGGGGCTACAATGAGCAGTTCTTC. Its protein is CAIRRLGGGYNEQFF.